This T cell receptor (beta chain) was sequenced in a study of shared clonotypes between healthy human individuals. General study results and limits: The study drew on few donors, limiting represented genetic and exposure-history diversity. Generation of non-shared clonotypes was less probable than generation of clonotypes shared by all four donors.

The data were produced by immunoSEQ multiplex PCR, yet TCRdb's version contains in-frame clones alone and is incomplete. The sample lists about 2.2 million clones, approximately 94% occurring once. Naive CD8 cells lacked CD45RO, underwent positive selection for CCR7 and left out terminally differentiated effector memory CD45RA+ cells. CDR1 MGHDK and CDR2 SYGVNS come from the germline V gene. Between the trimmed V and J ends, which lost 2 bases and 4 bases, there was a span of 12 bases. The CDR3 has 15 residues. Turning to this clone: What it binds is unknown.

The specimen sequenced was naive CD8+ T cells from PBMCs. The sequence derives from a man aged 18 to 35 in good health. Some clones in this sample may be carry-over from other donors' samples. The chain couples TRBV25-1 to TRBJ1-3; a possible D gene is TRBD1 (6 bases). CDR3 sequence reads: CASSETRGVGNTIYF. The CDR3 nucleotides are TGTGCCAGCAGTGAAACGAGGGGGGTCGGAAACACCATATATTTT.